The 31 T cell receptor beta chains in this list originate from one sample, sequenced in a study of T cell clonality in common variable immunodeficiency. Broader study findings: Fewer deletions and N-nucleotide insertions were reportedly seen in common variable immunodeficiency TCR beta sequences.

Assay: immunoSEQ multiplex PCR; the TCRdb copy retains only in-frame clones and omits some. The table records about 20,000 clones without singletons, the ten largest covering 2.6%. Their antigens remain unidentified. Sample: peripheral blood mononuclear cells. The receptors here all came from a human donor with common variable immunodeficiency.

This clone came up a few times. The read comes to an end 3 residues before the CDR3 does, leaving the germline J gene to fill in the end. The chain carries TRBV7-9 and TRBJ2-2; 11 bases are a match to TRBD1. Germline V CDR1 and CDR2: SEHNR, FQNEAQ (reference sequence). V lost 5 bases, J lost 4 bases, and 3 bases stayed unmatched. The CDR3 runs 15 residues. Partial CDR3 DNA: TGTGCCAGCAGCGAGGACAGGGGGCTCACCGGGGAG. Its translation is CASSEDRGLTGE. The CDR3 in its entirety is CASSEDRGLTGELFF.

This clone was seen only a few times. The read comes to an end 3 residues before the CDR3 does, leaving the germline J gene to fill in the end. The chain uses TRBV7-8 and TRBJ2-1, with 9 bases aligning to TRBD2. V dropped 1 base and J dropped 3; count of bases not matched to a gene: 4. The CDR3 is made up of 16 amino acids. Germline V lookup: CDR1 SGHVS, CDR2 FQNEAQ. CDR3 DNA, as far as it was read: TGTGCCAGCAGCTTAGTCGTTAGCGGGAGCTACAATGAG. Translating it yields CASSLVVSGSYNE. The entire CDR3 protein reads CASSLVVSGSYNEQFF. Full variable domain (rest looked up from reference TRBV7-8 and TRBJ2-1): GAGVSQSPRYKVAKRGQDVALRCDPISGHVSLFWYQQALGQGPEFLTYFQNEAQLDKSGLPSDRFFAERPEGSVSTLKIQRTQQEDSAVYLCASSLVVSGSYNEQFFGPGTRLTVL.

Remarks on this clone: Sequencing ends 3 residues short of the CDR3 end; the germline J gene provides the rest. The chain has TRBV7-9 and TRBJ1-1; 8 bases line up with TRBD1. The CDR3 extends over 13 amino acids. CDR1 is SEHNR and CDR2 is FQNEAQ in the germline V gene (reference sequence). V was clipped by 6 bases and J by 5 bases; unmatched bases: 5. Partial CDR3 DNA: TGTGCCAGCAGGCCGACAGGGGAGACTGAA. Its translation: CASRPTGETE. The complete CDR3 sequence is CASRPTGETEAFF.

The sample holds a few counts of this clone. Read data end 3 residues before the CDR3 end; the end is taken from the germline J gene. This sequence joins TRBV18 and TRBJ2-7; tentative D call: TRBD1 (6 bases). Germline assignment: CDR1 KGHSH and CDR2 LQKENI. With 3 bases removed from V and 3 bases from J, the gap between germline ends came to 9 bases. The CDR3 is made up of 13 amino acids. CDR3 loop: CASSPDRHYEQYF. The part of the CDR3 DNA that was read is TGTGCCAGCTCACCGGACAGACACTACGAG.

Comments on this clone: The read gets to within 3 residues of the CDR3 end, and the germline J gene fills in the rest. The J gene is TRBJ1-2, the V gene TRBV30; TRBD1 aligns across 7 bases. This CDR3 is built from 12 residues. V lost 7 bases to trimming and J lost 2 bases; unmatched junction nucleotides: 4. CDR1 is GTSNPN and CDR2 is SVGIG in the germline V gene (reference sequence). Incomplete CDR3 DNA: TGTGCCTTCAGACAGGGAAACTATGGC. Translating gives CAFRQGNYG. The CDR3 in full is CAFRQGNYGYTF.

Concerning this clone: The DNA ends 3 residues before the CDR3 does, and the rest of the CDR3 is filled in from the germline J gene. This chain links TRBV18 with TRBJ2-2; 8 nucleotides line up with TRBD2. The length of the CDR3 is 14 residues. With V trimmed by 1 base and J by 5 bases, 0 bases remained unmatched. The germline V gene has CDR1 KGHSH and CDR2 LQKENI. The sequenced part of the CDR3 DNA is TGTGCCAGCTCACCACTAGCGGGGACCGGGGAG. It is translated as CASSPLAGTGE. In full, the CDR3 reads CASSPLAGTGELFF. The complete variable domain, with remaining parts taken from reference TRBV18 and TRBJ2-2, reads NAGVMQNPRHLVRRRGQEARLRCSPMKGHSHVYWYRQLPEEGLKFMVYLQKENIIDESGMPKERFSAEFPKEGPSILRIQQVVRGDSAAYFCASSPLAGTGELFFGEGSRLTVL.

As for this clone: The read falls 3 residues short of the CDR3 end, and the missing part is taken from the germline J gene. This chain links TRBV18 with TRBJ2-1; 7 positions agree with TRBD2. The CDR3 consists of 14 residues. J was trimmed by 6 bases and V by 3 bases; bases with no gene match: 5. Per the germline V gene, CDR1 is KGHSH and CDR2 is LQKENI. CDR3 loop: CASSPILAVNEQFF. The CDR3 DNA, read in part, is TGTGCCAGCTCACCGATCCTAGCGGTCAATGAG.

This clone was found a few times. The missing CDR3 end, 3 residues past where the read stops, is filled in from the germline J gene. V is TRBV5-4 and J is TRBJ2-7, with 9 bases matching TRBD1. This CDR3 has 16 residues. Per the germline V gene, CDR1 is SGHNT and CDR2 is YYREEE (reference sequence). J lost 5 bases, V lost 0 bases, and 9 bases had no gene match. CDR3 DNA, as far as it was read: TGTGCCAGCAGCTTGGATCGGGGACAGGGCATCAACGAG. This codes for CASSLDRGQGINE. The full-length CDR3 reads as CASSLDRGQGINEQYF.

By frequency in the sample, this clone is medium-sized (0.01 to 0.1%). Read data end 3 residues before the CDR3 end; the end is taken from the germline J gene. The chain carries TRBV28 and TRBJ2-4; TRBD1 is a possible D gene (6 bases). Germline values: CDR1 MDHEN, CDR2 SYDVKM. The CDR3 length is 16 residues. With 2 bases removed from V and 2 bases from J, the gap between germline ends came to 13 bases. The sequenced CDR3 bases are TGTGCCAGCAGTTTACCCCTACAGGGTTCCAAAAACATT. The encoded protein is CASSLPLQGSKNI. The CDR3 in its entirety is CASSLPLQGSKNIQYF. Together with reference TRBV28 and TRBJ2-4, the CDR3 gives the full variable domain: DVKVTQSSRYLVKRTGEKVFLECVQDMDHENMFWYRQDPGLGLRLIYFSYDVKMKEKGDIPEGYSVSREKKERFSLILESASTNQTSMYLCASSLPLQGSKNIQYFGAGTRLSVL.

This clone was counted between two and nine times. The read ends 3 residues shy of where the CDR3 ends; the end is completed using the germline J gene. This chain joins TRBV30 and TRBJ2-1; 8 bases fit TRBD2. J gave up 3 bases and V 7 bases, and 2 bases lay outside the gene matches. Germline V CDR1 and CDR2: GTSNPN, SVGIG (reference sequence). The CDR3 length is 12 residues. The part of the CDR3 DNA that was read is TGTGCCTACGGGGGGGGCTACAATGAG. Its translation: CAYGGGYNE. The entire CDR3 is CAYGGGYNEQFF. The full variable domain, in which reference TRBV30 and TRBJ2-1 provide the parts outside the CDR3, is SQTIHQWPATLVQPVGSPLSLECTVEGTSNPNLYWYRQAAGRGLQLLFYSVGIGQISSEVPQNLSASRPQDRQFILSSKKLLLSDSGFYLCAYGGGYNEQFFGPGTRLTVL.

About this clone: Coverage ceases 3 residues before the CDR3 finishes, and the germline J gene fills in the end. V is TRBV7-2 and J is TRBJ1-2; 11 bases align to TRBD1. The junction had 2 bases not matched to a gene; V was cut back by 5 bases and J by 3 bases. CDR3 length equals 14 residues. Germline-derived CDR1 and CDR2 are SGHTA and FQGNSA. The CDR3 here is CASSRDRGDYGYTF. Partial CDR3 DNA: TGTGCCAGCAGCCGGGACAGGGGGGACTATGGC.

This clone was seen a handful of times. Read coverage stops 3 residues before the CDR3 terminus; the germline J gene supplies the remainder. The rearrangement uses TRBV5-1 and TRBJ2-1; TRBD2 is a possible D gene (5 bases). V gave up 2 bases and J gave up 9 bases, with 6 bases separating them. The germline CDR1 and CDR2 sequences are SGHRS and YFSETQ. This CDR3 is built from 11 residues. The covered CDR3 bases are TGCGCCAGCAGCTTTGAGGGTGAG. It is translated as CASSFEGE. The CDR3 as a whole reads CASSFEGEQFF.

A few counts support this clone. The sequenced fragment ends 3 residues before the CDR3 boundary, so the rest is inferred from the germline J gene. Other DNA sequences in the same sample also yield this CDR3. The rearrangement links TRBV19 to TRBJ2-1; 14 bases map to TRBD2. The V segment lost 1 base and the J segment 7 bases; nucleotides outside the gene matches: 0. Per the germline V gene, CDR1 is LNHDA and CDR2 is SQIVND (reference sequence). This CDR3 has 15 residues. The CDR3 sequence: CASSIGLAGGNEQFF. Incomplete CDR3 DNA: TGTGCCAGTAGTATAGGACTAGCGGGGGGGAATGAG. Drawing the rest from reference TRBV19 and TRBJ2-1, the complete variable domain is DGGITQSPKYLFRKEGQNVTLSCEQNLNHDAMYWYRQDPGQGLRLIYYSQIVNDFQKGDIAEGYSVSREKKESFPLTVTSAQKNPTAFYLCASSIGLAGGNEQFFGPGTRLTVL.

With respect to this clone: The CDR3 is cut off 3 residues early in the read; its end comes from the germline J gene. The J gene is TRBJ2-5, the V gene TRBV5-1; TRBD1 matches 8 bases. Germline CDR1 is SGHRS and CDR2 is YFSETQ. The CDR3 extends over 14 amino acids. The junction had 3 bases not matched to a gene; V was cut back by 0 bases and J by 5 bases. Incomplete CDR3 DNA: TGCGCCAGCAGCTTGGCTGGACAGGGTGAGACC. Translating gives CASSLAGQGET. The entire CDR3 is CASSLAGQGETQYF.

This clone was seen a few times. The read stops 3 residues short of the end of the CDR3; the missing end is completed from the germline J gene. This rearrangement joins TRBV6-2 or TRBV6-3 to TRBJ2-7; TRBD2 matches at 9 bases. Germline CDR1 reads MNHEY; CDR2 reads SVGEGT. V shed 10 bases, J shed 2 bases, and the junction held 9 bases outside the gene matches. This CDR3 spans 14 amino acids. CDR3 protein: CATLAGVVPYEQYF. The CDR3 DNA, read in part, is TGTGCCACCTTAGCGGGAGTCGTCCCCTACGAG.

Notes on this clone: Read data end 3 residues before the CDR3 end; the end is taken from the germline J gene. This chain uses TRBV7-2 with TRBJ1-2; 10 nucleotides line up with TRBD1. There are 14 residues in the CDR3. V lost 5 bases and J lost 6; bases outside the gene matches: 6. Germline CDR1 and CDR2: SGHTA and FQGNSA. CDR3 DNA, as far as it was read: TGTGCCAGCAGCCGCGACAGGGGGCGCGATGGC. It encodes CASSRDRGRDG. The CDR3 as a whole reads CASSRDRGRDGYTF.

This clone was found a few times. From the germline J gene comes the end of the CDR3, since the read stops 3 residues before it. Other nucleotide sequences in the sample specify the same CDR3. The chain has TRBV19 and TRBJ1-5; perhaps TRBD1 as D (5 bases). V lost 2 bases to trimming and J lost 0 bases, with 5 bases between them. The germline V gene encodes CDR1 LNHDA and CDR2 SQIVND (reference sequence). This CDR3 is built from 14 residues. The CDR3 bases that were read are TGTGCCAGTAGTATACAGGGTAGCAATCAGCCC. Amino acid sequence: CASSIQGSNQP. The complete CDR3 sequence is CASSIQGSNQPQHF.

Only a few counts were recorded for this clone. Read sequence stops 3 residues before the CDR3 end, and the germline J gene provides the missing end. V usage is TRBV19 and J usage is TRBJ2-1, with D tentatively TRBD1 (6 bases). Germline V CDR1 and CDR2: LNHDA, SQIVND (reference sequence). Trimming removed 5 bases from V and 7 bases from J, with 18 bases in between. This CDR3 contains 15 residues. The sequenced part of the CDR3 DNA is TGTGCCAGTAGTCACGACAGCTTGGGGGCAAATGAG. Translation gives CASSHDSLGANE. In full, the CDR3 reads CASSHDSLGANEQFF.

In this sample, this clone turned up a few times. The observed sequence ends 3 residues before the CDR3 terminus, with the missing tail filled in from the germline J gene. The J gene is TRBJ2-1, the V gene TRBV5-4, with 10 bases that match TRBD2. CDR3 size: 15 residues. V was pared by 0 bases and J by 7 bases, with 4 bases of the junction left unmatched. Germline-derived CDR1 and CDR2 are SGHNT and YYREEE (reference sequence). The part of the CDR3 DNA that was read is TGTGCCAGCAGCTTGGGGCTAGCGGGGGTAAATGAG. Translation: CASSLGLAGVNE. Given in full, the CDR3 is CASSLGLAGVNEQFF. Full variable domain (remainder filled in from reference TRBV5-4 and TRBJ2-1): ETGVTQSPTHLIKTRGQQVTLRCSSQSGHNTVSWYQQALGQGPQFIFQYYREEENGRGNFPPRFSGLQFPNYSSELNVNALELDDSALYLCASSLGLAGVNEQFFGPGTRLTVL.

The sample holds a few counts of this clone. Sequencing ends 3 residues short of the CDR3 end; the germline J gene provides the rest. This chain joins TRBV7-3 and TRBJ2-7; D is uncertain. Germline V gene data show CDR1 as SGHTA and CDR2 as FQGTGA. V was pared by 2 bases and J by 5 bases, with 16 bases between. There are 15 residues in the CDR3. The part of the CDR3 DNA that was read is TGTGCCAGCAGCTTAGGCGCCACGAATAGCCACGAG. Its translation is CASSLGATNSHE. The CDR3 in full is CASSLGATNSHEQYF.

This clone was detected only a few times. The sequenced fragment ends 3 residues before the CDR3 boundary, so the rest is inferred from the germline J gene. The chain joins TRBV19 to TRBJ2-1, with D possibly matching TRBD1 (5 bases). The germline V and J ends were trimmed by 8 bases and 0 bases, with 11 bases remaining between them. CDR1 is LNHDA and CDR2 is SQIVND in the germline V gene (reference sequence). The CDR3 sequence is 14 residues long. Here the CDR3 reads CASQGFSSYNEQFF. The DNA read from the CDR3 is TGTGCCAGTCAGGGTTTTAGCTCCTACAATGAG.

This clone was observed a handful of times. The read halts 3 residues ahead of the CDR3 end, with the missing end drawn from the germline J gene. This sequence joins TRBV18 and TRBJ1-6, with 7 bases matching TRBD1. Germline values: CDR1 KGHSH, CDR2 LQKENI. The CDR3 totals 14 residues. V was pared by 3 bases and J by 6 bases, with 2 bases of the junction left unmatched. CDR3 region: CASSPTGTNSPLHF. The CDR3 bases that were read are TGTGCCAGCTCACCGACAGGGACTAATTCACCC.

This clone was found a few times. The read stops 3 residues short of the end of the CDR3; the missing end is completed from the germline J gene. The J gene is TRBJ1-1, the V gene TRBV18, with D perhaps TRBD1 (5 bases). CDR3 length: 14 residues. Germline CDR1 and CDR2: KGHSH and LQKENI. V was cut by 5 bases and J by 5 bases, with 15 bases left in between. CDR3 amino acids: CASSSGQRETEAFF. CDR3 DNA (partial): TGTGCCAGCTCATCCGGACAAAGGGAGACTGAA.

In this sample, this clone turned up a few times. The read comes to an end 3 residues before the CDR3 does, leaving the germline J gene to fill in the end. V usage is TRBV7-6 and J usage is TRBJ2-7; TRBD1 is a possible D gene (6 bases). The germline V and J ends were trimmed by 5 bases and 4 bases, with 12 bases remaining between them. This CDR3 comprises 13 residues. Germline CDR1 and CDR2: SGHVS and FNYEAQ. The CDR3: CASSHRDQYEQYF. The DNA read from the CDR3 is TGTGCCAGCAGCCACAGGGATCAATACGAG.

This clone has a handful of counts. The read ends 3 residues shy of where the CDR3 ends; the end is completed using the germline J gene. This sequence joins TRBV2 and TRBJ2-5, with 12 bases fitting TRBD2. Per the germline V gene, CDR1 is SNHLY and CDR2 is FYNNEI. CDR3 length: 18 amino acids. Losses at the gene ends were 1 base for V and 5 bases for J; bases not matched to a gene: 11. CDR3 DNA (partial): TGTGCCAGCAGTGAAGGGGCTAGCGGGGGGGCGAGTTTGGAGACC. It yields the protein CASSEGASGGASLET. The CDR3 in full is CASSEGASGGASLETQYF.

This CDR3 reads CASSSWTVRETQYF. Incomplete CDR3 DNA: TGTGCCAGCAGCTCGTGGACAGTCCGGGAGACC. V and J are TRBV7-9 and TRBJ2-5; TRBD1 is a possible D gene (6 bases). The read comes to an end 3 residues before the CDR3 does, leaving the germline J gene to fill in the end. The V gene's germline CDR1 is SEHNR and CDR2 FQNEAQ (reference sequence). This CDR3 is 14 amino acids long. The V end lost 4 bases, the J end lost 5 bases, and 14 bases lay between the germline ends.

A few counts support this clone. The read finishes 3 residues shy of the CDR3 end, and the germline J gene is used to complete it. The V call is TRBV6-2 or TRBV6-3, the J call TRBJ2-7; TRBD1 agrees at 11 bases. The CDR3 extends over 16 amino acids. After removal of 2 bases from V and 1 base from J, the junction contained 4 bases not matched to a gene. CDR1 and CDR2 from the germline V gene are MNHEY and SVGEGT. The CDR3 bases that were read are TGTGCCAGCAGTTACGCCGGGGACAGGGGGTCCTACGAG. It is translated as CASSYAGDRGSYE. The complete CDR3 reads CASSYAGDRGSYEQYF.

A word on this clone: The CDR3 extends 3 residues past the end of the read, so its final part is completed from the germline J gene. The chain recombines TRBV7-2 with TRBJ2-3, with D perhaps matching TRBD2 (5 bases). CDR1 is SGHTA and CDR2 is FQGNSA in the germline V gene. This CDR3 is built from 15 residues. V lost 5 bases to trimming and J lost 5 bases, with 17 bases between them. CDR3 residues: CASSIGVGYGDTQYF. CDR3 bases read: TGTGCCAGCAGCATCGGGGTCGGGTATGGAGATACG.

This clone showed up just a few times. The read halts 3 residues ahead of the CDR3 end, with the missing end drawn from the germline J gene. The V gene is TRBV7-6, the J gene TRBJ1-4; TRBD1 might be the D (5 bases). The V gene lost 6 bases and the J gene lost 7 bases, with 15 bases spanning the gap. Looked up from germline, CDR1 is SGHVS and CDR2 is FNYEAQ. This CDR3 spans 14 amino acids. The CDR3 bases that were read are TGTGCCAGCAGTCGAAATCAGGGAGTTGAAAAA. It encodes CASSRNQGVEK. The CDR3 in its entirety is CASSRNQGVEKLFF.

This clone was counted a few times. Read data end 3 residues before the CDR3 end; the end is taken from the germline J gene. The chain is built from TRBV18 and TRBJ1-2; 12 bases fit TRBD1. Germline lookup yields CDR1 KGHSH and CDR2 LQKENI. The CDR3 contains 15 residues. The CDR3 sequence is CASSPDEGQGARYTF. CDR3 DNA, as far as it was read: TGTGCCAGCTCACCAGATGAGGGACAGGGGGCGCGT.

At least ten counts were recorded for this clone. The read comes to an end 3 residues before the CDR3 does, leaving the germline J gene to fill in the end. This chain joins TRBV10-3 and TRBJ2-1; the match to TRBD1 covers 7 bases. CDR1 is ENHRY and CDR2 is SYGVKD in the germline V gene. CDR3 length: 16 residues. V lost 2 bases, J lost 2 bases, and 6 bases stayed unmatched. This CDR3 reads CAISEPTGATYNEQFF. The part of the CDR3 DNA that was read is TGTGCCATCAGTGAGCCCACAGGGGCCACCTACAATGAG.